The 10 T cell receptor beta chains below come from one sample, sequenced in a study of Ad26.COV2.S vaccination and SARS-CoV-2 variants. Produced via immunoSEQ multiplex PCR; TCRdb's table is partial and in-frame only. The sample has fewer than 900,000 clones, more than 70% seen once. As to treatment: 15 to 20 received Ad26.COV2.S at low or high dose, single or two shots; about 5 received placebo; per-sample allocation not given. Sampling happened 63 days after the first vaccine or placebo injection. The source was peripheral blood, collected in a trial of Ad26.COV2.S vaccine versus placebo. The receptors stem from a person between 18 and 65 years old who received the Ad26.COV2.S COVID-19 vaccine or a placebo.

This rearrangement joins TRBV4-3 to TRBJ2-2; the match to TRBD2 covers 12 bases. The germline V gene has CDR1 LGHNA and CDR2 YSLEER. V gave up 0 bases and J gave up 3 bases; unmatched junction bases: 8. The CDR3 totals 19 residues. This CDR3 reads CASSQELAGGRVYTGELFF. Written as DNA, the CDR3 is TGCGCCAGCAGCCAAGAGCTAGCGGGGGGGAGAGTCTACACCGGGGAGCTGTTTTTT.

The chain employs TRBV11-2 and TRBJ1-1; no firm D call. From germline, CDR1 is SGHAT and CDR2 FQNNGV. V was trimmed by 6 bases and J by 0 bases, leaving 8 bases between them. This CDR3 comprises 13 residues. CDR3 in DNA: TGTGCCAGCAGTCACACTATGAACACTGAAGCTTTCTTT. Translation gives CASSHTMNTEAFF.

This chain uses TRBV30 with TRBJ1-2; tentative D call: TRBD1 (6 bases). Deletions cut 2 bases from V and 8 bases from J, with 12 bases between. CDR3 length: 12 residues. Germline lookup yields CDR1 GTSNPN and CDR2 SVGIG (reference sequence). The CDR3: CAWSYRTDGYTF. The CDR3 DNA sequence: TGTGCCTGGAGTTATCGGACAGACGGCTACACCTTC.

J is TRBJ2-7 and V is TRBV4-1; perhaps D is TRBD1 or TRBD2 (6 bases each). Germline values: CDR1 MGHRA, CDR2 YSYEKL. The CDR3 contains 14 residues. The V and J ends lost 1 base and 6 bases respectively, with 13 bases between them. CDR3 nucleotides: TGCGCCAGCAGCCAAGTGGGGGGCTCGGTCGAGCAGTACTTC. It yields the protein CASSQVGGSVEQYF.

This sequence joins TRBV10-2 and TRBJ2-7, with 9 bases identical to TRBD2. Germline trimming cut 6 bases from V and 7 bases from J; bases unmatched to any gene: 13. CDR1 and CDR2 from the germline V gene are WSHSY and SAAADI. The CDR3 contains 15 residues. CDR3 region: CASRKPGLALMEQYF. CDR3 DNA sequence: TGCGCCAGCAGAAAGCCGGGACTAGCCCTAATGGAGCAGTACTTC.

This clone was counted once. The chain employs TRBV7-9 and TRBJ2-7, with unresolved D. The germline V gene has CDR1 SEHNR and CDR2 FQNEAQ (reference sequence). The CDR3 runs 13 residues. V shed 1 base and J shed 3 bases, with 7 bases lying between them. The CDR3 region is CASSLDGHYEQYF. The CDR3 nucleotides are TGTGCCAGCAGCTTAGATGGGCACTACGAGCAGTACTTC.

The rearrangement links TRBV19 to TRBJ2-1; D could derive from TRBD1 or TRBD2 (6 bases each). Germline V CDR1 and CDR2: LNHDA, SQIVND (reference sequence). V lost 4 bases and J lost 5, with 18 bases in between. This CDR3 spans 16 amino acids. The CDR3: CASSTPGALRDNEQFF. CDR3 sequence (DNA): TGTGCCAGTAGTACCCCGGGGGCCCTGAGGGACAATGAGCAGTTCTTC.

With regard to this clone: The junction and the germline gene differ at one end; a read error may be behind it. The V and J genes are TRBV2 and TRBJ1-5, with 8 nucleotides matching TRBD1. The CDR3 sequence is 15 residues long. CDR1 and CDR2 from the germline V gene are SNHLY and FYNNEI. CDR3 DNA: TGTGCCAGCAGGGAAGGACAGGGTTCACATCAGCCCCAGCATTTT. Its translation: CASREGQGSHQPQHF. Looking up the rest from reference TRBV2 and TRBJ1-5 gives the full variable domain: EPEVTQTPSHQVTQMGQEVILRCVPISNHLYFYWYRQILGQKVEFLVSFYNNEISEKSEIFDDQFSVERPDGSNFTLKIRSTKLEDSAMYFCASREGQGSHQPQHFGDGTRLSIL.

A single count supports this clone. CDR3 DNA: TGTGCCAGTACCCCCCGGACAGGGGCCAGCTCTGGGGCCAACGTCCTGACTTTC. The encoded protein is CASTPRTGASSGANVLTF. The chain combines TRBV19 with TRBJ2-6; TRBD1 aligns across 9 bases. This CDR3 region has 18 residues. V was clipped by 7 bases and J by 0 bases; unmatched bases: 10. Germline CDR1 LNHDA, CDR2 SQIVND (reference sequence).

The chain is built from TRBV4-2 and TRBJ1-1, with a tentative D call TRBD1 (6 bases). With 1 base removed from V and 11 bases from J, the gap between germline ends came to 17 bases. Per the germline V gene, CDR1 is LGHNA and CDR2 is YNFKEQ. The CDR3 runs to 14 residues. The CDR3 region is CASSQGQNEGGAFF. The CDR3 nucleotides are TGTGCCAGCAGCCAAGGACAGAATGAAGGGGGGGCTTTCTTT.